Presented here are 8 T cell receptor beta chains from one specimen sequenced in a study of OX40 agonist ivuxolimab in advanced cancers. Profiling relied on immunoSEQ multiplex PCR, and the TCRdb table lists in-frame clones only, not all of them. In the table there are tens of thousands of clones, 80% of which are singletons. The sample here was CD4+ or CD8+ T cells sorted from blood, taken in a trial of the OX40 agonist ivuxolimab. The source of these receptors is an adult with an advanced solid tumor such as melanoma, head and neck, liver or kidney cancer.

The chain is built from TRBV27 and TRBJ2-1; unclear D gene. The CDR3 has 12 amino acids. Germline-derived CDR1 and CDR2 are MNHEY and SMNVEV (reference sequence). Trimming removed 0 bases at V and 7 bases at J, with 4 bases between. The CDR3 here is CASSLSGNEQFF. DNA for the CDR3: TGTGCCAGCAGTTTATCGGGGAATGAGCAGTTCTTC.

The V and J genes are TRBV5-6 and TRBJ2-5, with D possibly being TRBD2 (5 bases). Germline CDR1 is SGHDT and CDR2 is YYEEEE. The CDR3 sequence is 15 residues long. The V end was cut by 1 base, the J end by 5 bases, with 15 bases between. CDR3 sequence (DNA): TGTGCCAGCAGCTTGAGGGCAGGCTCGGGGGAGACCCAGTACTTC. Protein: CASSLRAGSGETQYF.

The count of this clone is one. The chain couples TRBV7-2 to TRBJ2-7; TRBD2 matches 7 bases. This CDR3 is 14 amino acids long. V was clipped by 2 bases and J by 3 bases; unmatched bases: 4. CDR1 and CDR2 (germline): SGHTA, FQGNSA. The CDR3 coding sequence is TGTGCCAGCAGCTTACTGGCGGGGGACTACGAGCAGTACTTC. Its translation: CASSLLAGDYEQYF.

The chain is built from TRBV7-9 and TRBJ2-1; 10 bases fit TRBD2. V lost 5 bases and J lost 0; bases outside the gene matches: 10. The CDR3 totals 18 residues. The germline gives CDR1 SEHNR, CDR2 FQNEAQ (reference sequence). The CDR3 DNA sequence: TGTGCCAGCAGCGCCACTAGCGGGAACGCTGGCTCCTACAATGAGCAGTTCTTC. It codes for CASSATSGNAGSYNEQFF.

This chain links TRBV7-2 with TRBJ1-2; D not resolved. CDR1 and CDR2 (germline): SGHTA, FQGNSA. CDR3 length: 12 residues. Trimming left V 4 bases short and J 5 bases short, with 8 bases between. The CDR3 spells CASSSDLYGYTF. In DNA form, the CDR3 reads TGTGCCAGCAGCTCGGACTTATATGGCTACACCTTC.

The V gene is TRBV7-9, the J gene TRBJ2-1, with TRBD2 identical over 9 bases. The germline V gene encodes CDR1 SEHNR and CDR2 FQNEAQ (reference sequence). V lost 2 bases and J lost 6; bases outside the gene matches: 8. This CDR3 region has 16 residues. The CDR3 DNA reads TGTGCCAGCAGCTTATGGTTAGCGGGAGTACCCAATGAGCAGTTCTTC. Translation gives CASSLWLAGVPNEQFF.

The chain links TRBV6-1 to TRBJ2-5, with D unclear. Trimming pared 7 bases from V and 1 base from J, leaving 13 bases between. Germline V CDR1 and CDR2: MNHNS, SASEGT. This CDR3 has 14 amino acids. CDR3 loop: CASNPSRVQETQYF. The CDR3 DNA is TGTGCCAGCAACCCCTCCCGGGTCCAAGAGACCCAGTACTTC.

J is TRBJ2-2 and V is TRBV19; 8 positions match TRBD1. J lost 6 bases, V lost 7 bases, and 10 bases had no gene match. The germline CDR1 and CDR2 sequences are LNHDA and SQIVND (reference sequence). The CDR3 is made up of 15 amino acids. CDR3 loop: CASTPQGARAGELFF. The CDR3, as DNA: TGTGCCAGTACCCCCCAGGGGGCGAGGGCCGGGGAGCTGTTTTTT.